One and the same sample provided the 22 T cell receptor beta chains below, sequenced in a study of regulatory T cells in long-lasting Graves disease (dated by TCRdb to the early 2020s). Libraries were constructed by multiplex PCR. The sequencer listed for this sample is Illumina HiSeq 4000. iRepertoire HTBI primers and Arm-PCR amplification of CDR3 regions were used to construct TCR beta libraries. TCRdb redid the processing of the public reads, applying fastp at Q25 and MiXCR, and retained in-frame beta chains. All rows with the same CDR3 protein become a single entry with the most common DNA and genes. This sample is represented by roughly 350,000 distinct CDR3 sequences; roughly 15% of them were singletons. The top ten constitute around 20% of the sample. The label giving this sample's time point can be read as: newly diagnosed GD, antithyroid drugs for less than 3 months. For both TCR sequencing and RNA sequencing, RNA was extracted from PBMCs using TRIzol.

These data were also filed under a second study, of T cells in Graves' hyperthyroidism and ophthalmopathy.

This sample comprised peripheral blood mononuclear cells (PBMCs), obtained at new diagnosis, from a patient treated with antithyroid drugs. The receptors stem from a young woman with Graves disease. Donor details come from another sample of the same person, matched by shared clones.

As concerns this clonotype: Since a much larger clone is just one base distant, this may be a read error. The genes are TRBV30 and TRBJ2-7; D gene unclear. Germline CDR1 GTSNPN, CDR2 SVGIG (reference sequence). The CDR3 loop spans 12 amino acids. V was shortened by 0 bases and J by 7 bases, with 10 bases between the two germline ends. The CDR3 DNA follows: TGTGCCTGGAGTGTGCGAACCGGGGAGCAGTACTTC. Residues: CAWSVRTGEQYF.

The chain is built from TRBV28 and TRBJ2-1; D assignment may be TRBD1 or TRBD2 (5 bases each). V lost 2 bases and J lost 3, with 14 bases in between. This CDR3 spans 16 amino acids. Germline V CDR1 and CDR2: MDHEN, SYDVKM. The CDR3 sequence: CASSLVTNGGYNEQFF. In DNA form, the CDR3 reads TGTGCCAGCAGTTTAGTGACGAATGGGGGCTACAATGAGCAGTTCTTC.

This clonotype was seen repeatedly, ten times or more. The rearrangement joins TRBV11-3 to TRBJ2-1; 9 bases align to TRBD1. There are 13 residues in the CDR3. J gave up 11 bases and V 5 bases, and 7 bases lay outside the gene matches. Germline V gene lookup returns CDR1 SGHNT and CDR2 YENEEA. The CDR3 sequence: CASSLRQGGQQFF. CDR3 nucleotide sequence: TGTGCCAGCAGCCTCCGACAGGGGGGGCAGCAGTTCTTC.

There are many counts of this clonotype. This chain connects TRBV3-1 to TRBJ2-2, with D possibly called TRBD1 or TRBD2 (5 bases each). The V end lost 3 bases, the J end lost 1 base, and 9 bases lay between the germline ends. Germline CDR1 is LGHDT and CDR2 is YNNKEL (reference sequence). This CDR3 is built from 15 residues. CDR3 nucleotide sequence: TGTGCCAGCAGCCAGGGACGGATGAACACCGGGGAGCTGTTTTTT. This gives the protein CASSQGRMNTGELFF.

This clonotype has just one count. The V gene is TRBV13, the J gene TRBJ2-1, with TRBD2 matching over 12 bases. Unmatched junction bases numbered 8, after V lost 4 bases and J lost 16 bases. CDR1 is PRHDT, CDR2 FYEKMQ, per germline (reference sequence). The CDR3 covers 13 residues. The CDR3 reads CASSSSSGGAPFF. CDR3 nucleotides: TGTGCCAGCAGCTCTTCTAGCGGGGGGGCTCCCTTCTTC.

The table lists this clonotype with many counts. CDR3 DNA sequence: TGTGCCTGGAGCGACGGGGGGGTCCAGCCCCAGCATTTT. This sequence encodes CAWSDGGVQPQHF. The chain recombines TRBV30 with TRBJ1-5; weak D call: TRBD1 (5 bases). CDR1 and CDR2 from the germline V gene are GTSNPN and SVGIG (reference sequence). V lost 3 bases to trimming and J lost 7 bases, with 13 bases between them. CDR3 size: 13 residues.

This clonotype has a single count. The chain employs TRBV5-1 and TRBJ2-7; 9 bases agree with TRBD2. With 6 bases clipped from V and 2 bases from J, the junction kept 9 bases outside the gene matches. CDR1 is SGHRS, CDR2 YFSETQ, per germline. The CDR3 totals 15 residues. The CDR3 is CASTLAGALTYEQYF. CDR3 nucleotide sequence: TGCGCCAGCACCTTAGCGGGAGCACTCACCTACGAGCAGTACTTC.

With regard to this clonotype: One base away lies a much larger clone, so this may be a sequencing read error. Given the absence of the conserved phenylalanine or tryptophan at the CDR3 end, a read error is likely. The chain carries TRBV20-1 and TRBJ2-2; tentatively, D is TRBD1 or TRBD2 (5 bases each). Germline CDR1 DFQATT, CDR2 SNEGSKA (reference sequence). This CDR3 contains 15 residues. Between the trimmed V and J ends, which lost 6 bases and 2 bases, there was a span of 16 bases. The DNA of the CDR3 is TGCAGTGCCCGAACCGGGACCAGTAACACCGGGGAGCTGTTTCTT. Amino acid sequence: CSARTGTSNTGELFL.

The chain joins TRBV10-3 to TRBJ1-1; the match to TRBD1 covers 9 bases. J was trimmed by 10 bases and V by 0 bases; bases with no gene match: 6. Germline assignment: CDR1 ENHRY and CDR2 SYGVKD. CDR3 size: 14 residues. CDR3 sequence: CAISESRTGVGAFF. CDR3 DNA sequence: TGTGCCATCAGTGAGTCCCGGACAGGGGTTGGAGCTTTCTTT.

This clonotype was seen repeatedly, ten times or more. This rearrangement joins TRBV12-3 or TRBV12-4 to TRBJ2-7, with D hard to call. V gave up 3 bases and J gave up 2 bases, with 8 bases separating them. The CDR3 covers 13 residues. Here the CDR3 reads CASSFDITYEQYF. CDR3 sequence (DNA): TGTGCCAGCAGTTTCGACATAACCTACGAGCAGTACTTC.

This clonotype was detected only a few times. Its ends do not fully match the called genes, so a read error is possible. This sequence joins TRBV5-1 and TRBJ2-5; 8 bases are shared with TRBD1. Per the germline V gene, CDR1 is SGHRS and CDR2 is YFSETQ. The CDR3 contains 14 residues. The CDR3 DNA sequence: TGCGCCAGCTCTCAAGGGACAGGCCGGGAGACCCAGCACTTC. This codes for CASSQGTGRETQHF. Supplemented by reference TRBV5-1 and TRBJ2-5, the full variable domain reads KAGVTQTPRYLIKTRGQQVTLSCSPISGHRSVSWYQQTPGQGLQFLFEYFSETQRNKGNFPGRFSGRQFSNSRSEMNVSTLELGDSALYLCASSQGTGRETQHFGPGTRLLVL.

This clonotype appeared many times. An end of the junction does not agree with germline; a read error may underlie this. This sequence joins TRBV7-2 and TRBJ2-1; D may be TRBD2 (5 bases). Per germline, CDR1 SGHTA and CDR2 FQGNSA. CDR3 length: 16 amino acids. The CDR3 is CASSSGNPGFGNKQFF. The CDR3 DNA reads TGTGCCAGCAGCTCTGGAAATCCGGGGTTTGGCAATAAGCAGTTCTTC.

This clonotype was observed at least ten times. CDR3 sequence: CASSLRVTEAFF. In DNA, the CDR3 is TGTGCCAGCAGCTTAAGGGTCACTGAAGCTTTCTTT. The chain has TRBV7-2 and TRBJ1-1; D unresolved. Per the germline V gene, CDR1 is SGHTA and CDR2 is FQGNSA. The V and J ends lost 2 bases and 4 bases respectively, with 5 bases between them. The CDR3 contains 12 residues.

This clonotype was picked up many times. One end of the junction is discordant with germline, which a read error may explain. The rearrangement links TRBV5-1 to TRBJ2-1; unclear D gene. There are 11 residues in the CDR3. CDR1 and CDR2 (germline): SGHRS, YFSETQ. The CDR3 sequence is CASSSFNEQFF. In nucleotides, the CDR3 is TGTGCCAGCAGCTCGTTTAATGAGCAGTTCTTC.

DNA for the CDR3: TGTGCCACCAGTTCACCACCTGCGGGCTCTACGCAGTATTTT. As protein: CATSSPPAGSTQYF. This chain uses TRBV24-1 with TRBJ2-3; TRBD2 might be the D (5 bases). The CDR3 has 14 amino acids. The germline V gene has CDR1 KGHDR and CDR2 SFDVKD. V lost 6 bases and J 8 bases, leaving 17 bases between the germline ends.

CDR3 in DNA: TGTGCCAGCAGCGCCGGGACAGCAATCGATGAGCAGTTCTTC. The encoded protein is CASSAGTAIDEQFF. The V and J genes are TRBV5-6 and TRBJ2-1, with 7 bases that match TRBD1. Germline values: CDR1 SGHDT, CDR2 YYEEEE. V was clipped by 4 bases and J by 8 bases; unmatched bases: 9. This CDR3 is 14 amino acids long.

This clonotype was seen at least ten times. V and J are TRBV7-2 and TRBJ2-7; 8 bases align to TRBD2. V lost 5 bases and J lost 7; bases outside the gene matches: 16. The CDR3 sequence is 16 residues long. The V gene's germline CDR1 is SGHTA and CDR2 FQGNSA. CDR3 bases: TGTGCCAGCAGCCAAGGAAGCGGGAGCACTGGGAGGGAGCAGTACTTC. Its translation is CASSQGSGSTGREQYF.

This clonotype was counted between two and nine times. V and J are TRBV29-1 and TRBJ2-3, with 8 bases fitting TRBD2. The J segment lost 2 bases and the V segment lost 5 bases, leaving 9 bases of the junction unmatched. The CDR3 length is 15 residues. CDR1 and CDR2 from the germline V gene are SQVTM and ANQGSEA. The CDR3 DNA is TGCAGCGTTTCGGGGGGGAGCTCCCCCACAGATACGCAGTATTTT. This encodes CSVSGGSSPTDTQYF.

Ten or more counts support this clonotype. V gene TRBV7-2 combines with J gene TRBJ2-2; D remains ambiguous. Trimming pared 4 bases from V and 3 bases from J, leaving 12 bases between. Germline CDR1 is SGHTA and CDR2 is FQGNSA. CDR3 length: 15 residues. This chain's CDR3 is CASSSDGIYTGELFF. DNA for the CDR3: TGTGCCAGCAGCTCGGACGGAATTTACACCGGGGAGCTGTTTTTT.

About this clonotype: A read error may explain this, as a much larger clone is one base away. This likely comes from a read error, as the CDR3 has no conserved phenylalanine or tryptophan at its end. V and J are TRBV5-6 and TRBJ1-1; D perhaps matches TRBD1 (6 bases). The CDR3 totals 15 residues. CDR1 is SGHDT, CDR2 YYEEEE, per germline. V was trimmed by 0 bases and J by 6 bases, leaving 15 bases between them. Here the CDR3 reads CASSLGQGRGSEAFS. For the CDR3, the DNA is TGTGCCAGCAGCTTGGGGCAGGGCAGGGGCTCTGAAGCTTTCTCT.

This clonotype was observed at least ten times. The genes are TRBV28 and TRBJ2-1; 8 bases are a match to TRBD2. The CDR3 has 16 amino acids. After removal of 6 bases from V and 2 bases from J, the junction contained 9 bases not matched to a gene. Germline V CDR1 and CDR2: MDHEN, SYDVKM. CDR3 sequence (DNA): TGTGCCAGCAGCAACGGGGGGGGGCTGACCTACAATGAGCAGTTCTTC. Residues: CASSNGGGLTYNEQFF. Filled out from reference TRBV28 and TRBJ2-1, the complete variable domain reads DVKVTQSSRYLVKRTGEKVFLECVQDMDHENMFWYRQDPGLGLRLIYFSYDVKMKEKGDIPEGYSVSREKKERFSLILESASTNQTSMYLCASSNGGGLTYNEQFFGPGTRLTVL.

The sample holds many counts of this clonotype. The genes are TRBV12-3 or TRBV12-4 and TRBJ2-5; D unclear. This CDR3 contains 13 residues. Trimming removed 8 bases at V and 5 bases at J, with 15 bases between. The CDR3 DNA reads TGTGCCAGCGGGATGAGTTCAGAGGAGACCCAGTACTTC. The encoded protein is CASGMSSEETQYF.